This TCR beta chain was captured by sequencing in a study of T cell repertoires in cytomegalovirus infection. The overall study: Public TCR beta signatures marked donors with CMV infection and the matching HLA.

CDR3 length: 21 amino acids. Germline CDR1 and CDR2: SGHVS and FNYEAQ. V was trimmed by 0 bases and J by 0 bases, leaving 26 bases between them. General study findings and limits: HLA-C-restricted TCR beta clonotypes specific for CMV led the ex vivo response.

From the reads, TCRdb called clonotypes with MiXCR, one entry per CDR3 protein. Counted here are a few hundred thousand distinct CDR3 sequences, roughly 13% occurring once; the ten biggest clones make up around 8.1%. This clonotype was seen at least ten times. The target antigen is unknown. This chain uses TRBV7-6 with TRBJ1-1; D gene unclear. The sample comprised PBMCs. The clonotype comes from a human donor in good health (CMV status not recorded). Some clones in this sample may be carry-over from other donors' samples. In DNA, the CDR3 is TGTGCCAGCAGCTTAGCGCGGGAACAGACTGAAGGGAGAATCATGAACACTGAAGCTTTCTTT. Encoded protein: CASSLAREQTEGRIMNTEAFF. Using reference TRBV7-6 and TRBJ1-1 for the parts outside the CDR3, the full variable domain is GAGVSQSPRYKVTKRGQDVALRCDPISGHVSLYWYRQALGQGPEFLTYFNYEAQQDKSGLPNDRFSAERPEGSISTLTIQRTEQRDSAMYRCASSLAREQTEGRIMNTEAFFGQGTRLTVV.